One and the same sample provided the 8 T cell receptor beta chains below, sequenced in a study of post-analysis software for immune sequencing data. Study findings and constraints: Controls had lower frequencies than patients of four or five TRBV segments, which included TRBV5-6, TRBV5-1 and TRBV20-1.

Their recognized antigens are unknown. TCR beta cDNA libraries included unique molecular identifiers. TCRdb passed the PCR reads through MiXCR, listing each CDR3 protein once. This sample has roughly 430,000 distinct CDR3 sequences; 30% to 40% occur once, and the top ten carry roughly 8.2%. The sample comprised blood. The receptors originated from a girl aged 2 to 10 with multiple sclerosis.

With respect to this clonotype: A junction end diverges from the germline sequence, so it may reflect a read error. V is TRBV5-1 and J is TRBJ1-1; D gene ambiguous. In germline, CDR1 is SGHRS, CDR2 YFSETQ. The CDR3 has 12 amino acids. Written as DNA, the CDR3 is TGCACCAGCAGCTTGGCCGGTACTGAGGCTTTCTTT. Protein product: CTSSLAGTEAFF. The variable domain in full, completed from reference TRBV5-1 and TRBJ1-1, reads KAGVTQTPRYLIKTRGQQVTLSCSPISGHRSVSWYQQTPGQGLQFLFEYFSETQRNKGNFPGRFSGRQFSNSRSEMNVSTLELGDSALYLCTSSLAGTEAFFGQGTRLTVV.

V is TRBV6-6 and J is TRBJ2-4; TRBD1 aligns across 8 bases. The closer fit of TRBJ2-5 to the DNA end suggests the J call may be wrong. The CDR3 has 16 amino acids. Germline V gene data show CDR1 as MNHNY and CDR2 as SVGAGI (reference sequence). This CDR3 is CASSTDRGWEQETQYF. In DNA, the CDR3 is TGTGCCAGCAGCACCGACAGGGGTTGGGAACAAGAGACCCAGTACTTC.

In DNA, the CDR3 is TGCAGTGCTAGAGGCCGGGGGGAGATTATAGAAGAGACCCAGTACTTC. Its protein is CSARGRGEIIEETQYF. The rearrangement uses TRBV20-1 and TRBJ2-5, with TRBD2 matching over 7 bases. The CDR3 sequence is 16 residues long. V lost 1 base and J lost 3; bases outside the gene matches: 11. Germline CDR1 is DFQATT and CDR2 is SNEGSKA (reference sequence).

This clonotype was seen only a few times. This chain uses TRBV28 with TRBJ2-5; 8 nucleotides match TRBD1. The J call may not be correct, given that the DNA end is closer to TRBJ2-7. The CDR3 totals 16 residues. Germline lookup yields CDR1 MDHEN and CDR2 SYDVKM. This CDR3 reads CATAQSAGQGACEQYF. CDR3 nucleotides: TGTGCCACCGCGCAATCGGCTGGGCAGGGGGCCTGCGAGCAGTACTTC.

The chain carries TRBV10-3 and TRBJ1-2; D might be TRBD1 (5 bases). CDR1 ENHRY and CDR2 SYGVKD come from the germline V gene. CDR3 length: 14 residues. V was shortened by 7 bases and J by 8 bases, with 20 bases between the two germline ends. CDR3 in amino acids: CAIKGGAQFGGYTF. The DNA for the CDR3 is TGTGCCATCAAGGGTGGGGCACAGTTTGGGGGCTACACCTTC.

The chain employs TRBV5-5 and TRBJ2-4, with D possibly being TRBD1 (5 bases). The assigned J gene may be wrong: the sequence end matches TRBJ2-7 better. The germline V gene has CDR1 SGHKS and CDR2 YYEKEE (reference sequence). The CDR3 has 16 residues. CDR3 region: CASSLGRVQLHYEQYF. The CDR3 coding sequence is TGTGCCAGCAGCTTGGGCAGGGTCCAACTACATTACGAGCAGTACTTC.

The chain uses TRBV20-1 and TRBJ2-1; 15 bases match TRBD2. This CDR3 has 17 amino acids. J was trimmed by 8 bases and V by 6 bases; bases with no gene match: 14. In germline, CDR1 is DFQATT, CDR2 SNEGSKA (reference sequence). The CDR3 bases are TGCAGTGCCCTCGGACTAGCGGGGGGGCGATCCCCCGATGAGCAGTTCTTC. Amino acids: CSALGLAGGRSPDEQFF.

The chain recombines TRBV24-1 with TRBJ2-3; 7 bases match TRBD2. This CDR3 is 12 amino acids long. Looked up from germline, CDR1 is KGHDR and CDR2 is SFDVKD. V was pared by 9 bases and J by 5 bases, with 4 bases of the junction left unmatched. The CDR3 reads CATGKRGDTQYF. CDR3 coding DNA: TGTGCCACCGGCAAGCGGGGAGATACGCAGTATTTT.